The 9 T cell receptor beta chains presented below share a single source sample, sequenced in a study of shared clonotypes between healthy human individuals. Sequencing was performed with immunoSEQ multiplex PCR; in TCRdb, only in-frame clones are kept and a portion is missing. This sample yields about 2.4 million clones, of which approximately 93% are seen a single time; more than 0.35% belongs to the top ten. Input material: naive CD4+ T cells from PBMCs. Subset given: CD45RA+ positively selected. The origin of the receptors is a young man in good health. Some clones in this sample may be carry-over from other donors' samples.

The rearrangement joins TRBV30 to TRBJ1-2, with 10 bases fitting TRBD1. This CDR3 contains 14 residues. V was clipped by 2 bases and J by 4 bases; unmatched bases: 4. Germline V gene data show CDR1 as GTSNPN and CDR2 as SVGIG (reference sequence). CDR3: CAWSLGQGVYGYTF. The CDR3 DNA reads as TGTGCCTGGAGTCTAGGACAGGGGGTCTATGGCTACACCTTC.

The gene calls are TRBV19 and TRBJ1-2; the D is unclear. V was clipped by 3 bases and J by 3 bases, with 8 bases between them. This CDR3 spans 13 amino acids. Germline V gene lookup returns CDR1 LNHDA and CDR2 SQIVND (reference sequence). The CDR3 bases are TGTGCCAGTAGTATGCGTCAGTACTATGGCTACACCTTC. Protein product: CASSMRQYYGYTF.

The V gene is TRBV11-2, the J gene TRBJ1-2; 7 nucleotides align to TRBD1. This CDR3 region has 13 residues. CDR1 is SGHAT, CDR2 FQNNGV, per germline. V dropped 8 bases and J dropped 4; count of bases not matched to a gene: 7. CDR3 sequence reads: CASRTWDSYGYTF. The CDR3 DNA is TGTGCCAGCCGAACCTGGGACAGCTATGGCTACACCTTC.

The CDR3 region has the DNA TGTGCCAGCAGGGCAGAACACGAGCAGTACTTC. This translates into CASRAEHEQYF. This sequence joins TRBV28 and TRBJ2-5; no definite D call. The J call is in doubt because the DNA end fits TRBJ2-7 better. Germline CDR1 is MDHEN and CDR2 is SYDVKM. CDR3 size: 11 residues.

V gene TRBV5-1 combines with J gene TRBJ2-5; the D gene is possibly TRBD2 (6 bases). CDR3 length: 16 amino acids. Germline V gene sequence: CDR1 SGHRS, CDR2 YFSETQ. Between the trimmed V and J ends, which lost 2 bases and 3 bases, there was a span of 17 bases. In DNA form, the CDR3 reads TGCGCCAGCAGCTTACGCCCCCTGCCGGGAGAAGAGACCCAGTACTTC. Translating gives CASSLRPLPGEETQYF.

The gene calls are TRBV6-6 and TRBJ2-2; tentatively, D is TRBD2 (5 bases). V shed 7 bases and J shed 1 base, with 7 bases lying between them. The CDR3 length is 13 residues. Germline CDR1 reads MNHNY; CDR2 reads SVGAGI (reference sequence). Written as DNA, the CDR3 is TGTGCCAGCATCGAGGGGAACACCGGGGAGCTGTTTTTT. Its protein is CASIEGNTGELFF.

The rearrangement joins TRBV5-1 to TRBJ1-1, with D unresolved. The CDR3 sequence is 14 residues long. CDR1 is SGHRS and CDR2 is YFSETQ in the germline V gene. V was cut by 2 bases and J by 6 bases, with 14 bases left in between. CDR3 DNA: TGCGCCAGCAGCTTTCAGGAGGGTCTCTCTGAAGCTTTCTTT. Protein: CASSFQEGLSEAFF.

The chain links TRBV5-1 to TRBJ1-1; D not certain. CDR3 length: 15 amino acids. The V gene lost 2 bases and the J gene lost 4 bases, with 15 bases spanning the gap. From germline, CDR1 is SGHRS and CDR2 YFSETQ. CDR3 coding DNA: TGCGCCAGCAGCTTTTCCCCGGAACAAGGCACTGAAGCTTTCTTT. It codes for CASSFSPEQGTEAFF.

This rearrangement joins TRBV10-3 to TRBJ2-7; no clear D gene. V was shortened by 1 base and J by 6 bases, with 16 bases between the two germline ends. CDR1 is ENHRY, CDR2 SYGVKD, per germline. The CDR3 spans 15 residues. DNA for the CDR3: TGTGCCATCAGTGAGTTTTCGGGTTCAGCGACCGAGCAGTACTTC. Its translation: CAISEFSGSATEQYF.